Listed here are 30 T cell receptor beta chains from one sample, sequenced in a study of OX40 agonist ivuxolimab in advanced cancers. Here immunoSEQ multiplex PCR was the method, and the copy in TCRdb shows in-frame clones only, minus some. The repertoire holds under 25,000 clones, with 86% as singletons. The source material was CD4+ or CD8+ T cells sorted from blood, sampled in a trial of the OX40 agonist ivuxolimab. Receptor source: an adult with an advanced solid tumor such as melanoma, head and neck, liver or kidney cancer.

The gene calls are TRBV4-1 and TRBJ2-7, with TRBD1 matching over 7 bases. In germline, CDR1 is MGHRA, CDR2 YSYEKL. With 1 base clipped from V and 4 bases from J, the junction kept 13 bases outside the gene matches. The CDR3 totals 17 residues. This CDR3 reads CASSQAPGTVSKYEQYF. The CDR3, as DNA: TGCGCCAGCAGCCAAGCTCCAGGGACAGTCTCGAAGTACGAGCAGTACTTC.

Sample share makes this clone medium-sized. The V gene is TRBV4-2, the J gene TRBJ2-7; 10 positions agree with TRBD1. The CDR3 runs 15 residues. Germline CDR1 and CDR2: LGHNA and YNFKEQ. J lost 5 bases, V lost 1 base, and 5 bases had no gene match. Written as DNA, the CDR3 is TGTGCCAGCAGCCAAGTAGTAGGGACAGGGGACGAGCAGTACTTC. Amino acid sequence: CASSQVVGTGDEQYF.

The V and J genes are TRBV5-5 and TRBJ2-7; the D gene is possibly TRBD1 (6 bases). Germline assignment: CDR1 SGHKS and CDR2 YYEKEE (reference sequence). The CDR3 contains 15 residues. V lost 1 base, J lost 2 bases, and 13 bases lay in between. CDR3 sequence (DNA): TGTGCCAGCAGCTTGTCGGACAGTTTTACCTACGAGCAGTACTTC. Its protein is CASSLSDSFTYEQYF.

The chain couples TRBV29-1 to TRBJ1-2, with a possible D match to TRBD1 (5 bases). Trimming removed 3 bases at V and 2 bases at J, with 13 bases between. Germline-derived CDR1 and CDR2 are SQVTM and ANQGSEA. The CDR3 is made up of 14 amino acids. CDR3 nucleotide sequence: TGCAGCGTTGACAGCCAGGGAGGGAACTATGGCTACACCTTC. This gives the protein CSVDSQGGNYGYTF. Looking up the rest from reference TRBV29-1 and TRBJ1-2 gives the full variable domain: SAVISQKPSRDICQRGTSLTIQCQVDSQVTMMFWYRQQPGQSLTLIATANQGSEATYESGFVIDKFPISRPNLTFSTLTVSNMSPEDSSIYLCSVDSQGGNYGYTFGSGTRLTVV.

The gene calls are TRBV7-6 and TRBJ2-1; TRBD2 agrees at 7 bases. The CDR3 loop spans 16 amino acids. Losses at the gene ends were 0 bases for V and 3 bases for J; bases not matched to a gene: 5. CDR1 is SGHVS and CDR2 is FNYEAQ in the germline V gene. CDR3 in amino acids: CASSLAPRTSYNEQFF. The CDR3 DNA reads TGTGCCAGCAGCTTAGCGCCCAGGACTAGCTACAATGAGCAGTTCTTC.

The chain couples TRBV11-1 to TRBJ1-2, with 7 bases fitting TRBD1. The V gene end was trimmed by 7 bases and the J gene end by 2 bases; junction bases not matched to a gene: 10. The CDR3 runs 15 residues. Germline-derived CDR1 and CDR2 are SGHAT and FQDESV (reference sequence). The CDR3 DNA sequence: TGTGCCAGCACCCCACAGGGGACCCTAAACTATGGCTACACCTTC. Its translation is CASTPQGTLNYGYTF.

This chain joins TRBV6-5 and TRBJ2-5; 9 bases are a match to TRBD1. Germline-derived CDR1 and CDR2 are MNHEY and SVGAGI. This CDR3 region has 15 residues. V dropped 2 bases and J dropped 2; count of bases not matched to a gene: 3. In DNA, the CDR3 is TGTGCCAGCAGTTACAACAGGGGGCTTCAAGAGACCCAGTACTTC. It yields the protein CASSYNRGLQETQYF.

This clone was detected once. The genes are TRBV19 and TRBJ2-1; no clear D gene. V was shortened by 2 bases and J by 0 bases, with 5 bases between the two germline ends. The CDR3 spans 14 residues. Germline V gene data show CDR1 as LNHDA and CDR2 as SQIVND (reference sequence). The CDR3 sequence: CASSIWGSYNEQFF. In DNA, the CDR3 is TGTGCCAGTAGTATATGGGGCTCCTACAATGAGCAGTTCTTC.

The chain has TRBV6-5 and TRBJ2-1; no clear D gene. The germline V gene has CDR1 MNHEY and CDR2 SVGAGI. The CDR3 extends over 12 amino acids. Trimming removed 10 bases from V and 8 bases from J, with 15 bases in between. CDR3 in amino acids: CATRVGFDEQFF. CDR3 DNA sequence: TGTGCCACTAGGGTGGGGTTCGATGAGCAGTTCTTC.

This chain joins TRBV14 and TRBJ1-1, with D perhaps matching TRBD1 (5 bases). The germline V and J ends were trimmed by 5 bases and 0 bases, with 7 bases remaining between them. CDR3 size: 13 residues. Looked up from germline, CDR1 is SGHDN and CDR2 is FVKESK. In nucleotides, the CDR3 is TGTGCCAGCAGCTGGGGGGTGAACACTGAAGCTTTCTTT. Residues: CASSWGVNTEAFF.

The rearrangement uses TRBV29-1 and TRBJ2-7; 10 bases align to TRBD2. The germline CDR1 and CDR2 sequences are SQVTM and ANQGSEA. The CDR3 runs 14 residues. The V segment lost 4 bases and the J segment 2 bases; nucleotides outside the gene matches: 5. The DNA for the CDR3 is TGCAGCGTTGCTAGCGGGAGCTCCCCCTACGAGCAGTACTTC. The encoded protein is CSVASGSSPYEQYF.

The chain carries TRBV13 and TRBJ2-7; tentatively, D is TRBD1 (6 bases). The CDR3 extends over 13 amino acids. CDR1 and CDR2 from the germline V gene are PRHDT and FYEKMQ (reference sequence). Trimming took 3 bases from V and 3 from J, leaving 9 bases between them. This CDR3 reads CASSFRGSYEQYF. The CDR3 DNA is TGTGCCAGCAGCTTCAGGGGAAGCTACGAGCAGTACTTC.

The chain joins TRBV25-1 to TRBJ1-1, with 7 positions matching TRBD1. The CDR3 has 18 residues. The V and J ends lost 6 bases and 1 base, in that order; junction bases with no gene match: 17. From germline, CDR1 is MGHDK and CDR2 SYGVNS. CDR3 residues: CASRGLNGIEGANTEAFF. CDR3 nucleotides: TGTGCCAGCAGGGGCTTGAACGGAATCGAGGGGGCGAACACTGAAGCTTTCTTT. Full variable domain (missing parts from reference TRBV25-1 and TRBJ1-1): EADIYQTPRYLVIGTGKKITLECSQTMGHDKMYWYQQDPGMELHLIHYSYGVNSTEKGDLSSESTVSRIRTEHFPLTLESARPSHTSQYLCASRGLNGIEGANTEAFFGQGTRLTVV.

This chain connects TRBV5-1 to TRBJ1-6; D is ambiguous. Trimming left V 5 bases short and J 2 bases short, with 11 bases between. The CDR3 sequence is 15 residues long. The V gene's germline CDR1 is SGHRS and CDR2 YFSETQ. The chain's CDR3 is CASRGSGPYNSPLHF. DNA of the CDR3: TGCGCCAGCAGGGGGTCGGGCCCCTATAATTCACCCCTCCACTTT.

This sequence joins TRBV6-9 and TRBJ2-7; 9 bases line up with TRBD1. Germline loops: CDR1 MNHGY, CDR2 SVAAGI. The CDR3 extends over 16 amino acids. V gave up 5 bases and J gave up 0 bases; unmatched junction bases: 8. CDR3 in amino acids: CASSAQDRGDSYEQYF. Here the CDR3 DNA reads TGTGCCAGCAGTGCCCAGGACAGGGGCGACTCCTACGAGCAGTACTTC.

This sequence joins TRBV18 and TRBJ1-6; TRBD1 matches 8 bases. The CDR3 sequence is 16 residues long. Germline CDR1 reads KGHSH; CDR2 reads LQKENI. V trimming: 3 bases; J trimming: 6 bases; junction bases outside the gene matches: 7. The chain's CDR3 is CASSPFPDRVNSPLHF. CDR3 nucleotide sequence: TGTGCCAGCTCACCGTTCCCGGACAGGGTTAATTCACCCCTCCACTTT.

The chain employs TRBV7-2 and TRBJ1-3; the D gene is possibly TRBD1 (6 bases). The CDR3 is 15 amino acids. Germline loops: CDR1 SGHTA, CDR2 FQGNSA. V was shortened by 5 bases and J by 0 bases, with 11 bases between the two germline ends. The CDR3 DNA is TGTGCCAGCAGCCCAACAGGGTTCTCTGGAAACACCATATATTTT. It yields the protein CASSPTGFSGNTIYF.

This chain connects TRBV28 to TRBJ2-3, with 7 bases that match TRBD2. This CDR3 is 20 amino acids long. Germline CDR1 MDHEN, CDR2 SYDVKM. The J segment lost 0 bases and the V segment lost 7 bases, leaving 22 bases of the junction unmatched. DNA for the CDR3: TGTGCCAGCAAGGTCGAGAGGCTAGCGGAAAGTGGGGTTAGCACAGATACGCAGTATTTT. It codes for CASKVERLAESGVSTDTQYF. Variable domain in full (rest from reference TRBV28 and TRBJ2-3): DVKVTQSSRYLVKRTGEKVFLECVQDMDHENMFWYRQDPGLGLRLIYFSYDVKMKEKGDIPEGYSVSREKKERFSLILESASTNQTSMYLCASKVERLAESGVSTDTQYFGPGTRLTVL.

The chain couples TRBV27 to TRBJ1-2; TRBD1 is a possible D gene (6 bases). The ends were cut back, 2 bases at V and 10 bases at J, with 20 bases in the middle. This CDR3 contains 15 residues. Germline assignment: CDR1 MNHEY and CDR2 SMNVEV (reference sequence). In DNA, the CDR3 is TGTGCCAGCAGTTTAAGTATAGGGGGTGTCATGGACTACACCTTC. Residues: CASSLSIGGVMDYTF.

The chain carries TRBV12-5 and TRBJ2-5, with D possibly called TRBD1 or TRBD2 (6 bases each). The germline V gene has CDR1 LGHNT and CDR2 FRNRAP. The V gene lost 1 base and the J gene lost 5 bases, with 8 bases spanning the gap. This CDR3 contains 13 residues. Here the CDR3 DNA reads TGTGCTAGTGGTTTGGGAGGGGGGGAGACCCAGTACTTC. Translation gives CASGLGGGETQYF.

The J gene is TRBJ1-1, the V gene TRBV19; D remains unclear. This CDR3 region has 14 residues. Per the germline V gene, CDR1 is LNHDA and CDR2 is SQIVND (reference sequence). V lost 4 bases to trimming and J lost 5 bases, with 14 bases between them. CDR3: CASSTPGGGTEAFF. The CDR3 coding sequence is TGTGCCAGTAGTACCCCGGGCGGAGGGACTGAAGCTTTCTTT.

This chain connects TRBV4-1 to TRBJ1-2; a weak D match, TRBD1 (5 bases). CDR1 MGHRA and CDR2 YSYEKL come from the germline V gene. There are 16 residues in the CDR3. Trimming shortened V by 2 bases and J by 2 bases, and 15 bases separated the two germline ends. CDR3 loop: CASSQSFSGVNYGYTF. The CDR3 region has the DNA TGCGCCAGCAGCCAATCTTTCTCGGGGGTAAACTATGGCTACACCTTC.

This CDR3 reads CASSPRTGVSTGELFF. Here the CDR3 DNA reads TGTGCCAGCTCACCCCGAACAGGGGTATCAACCGGGGAGCTGTTTTTT. This chain connects TRBV18 to TRBJ2-2; 7 nucleotides align to TRBD1. Germline V gene lookup returns CDR1 KGHSH and CDR2 LQKENI. CDR3 length equals 16 residues. The J segment lost 5 bases and the V segment lost 3 bases, leaving 9 bases of the junction unmatched.

The chain links TRBV7-9 to TRBJ2-5; D is possibly TRBD1 or TRBD2 (5 bases each). V dropped 5 bases and J dropped 3 bases, with 13 bases sitting between them. The CDR3 runs to 14 residues. CDR1 and CDR2 (germline): SEHNR, FQNEAQ (reference sequence). The CDR3 DNA sequence: TGTGCCAGCAGCCGGGACGGTTCAAAAGAGACCCAGTACTTC. Protein: CASSRDGSKETQYF. Looking up the rest from reference TRBV7-9 and TRBJ2-5 gives the full variable domain: DTGVSQNPRHKITKRGQNVTFRCDPISEHNRLYWYRQTLGQGPEFLTYFQNEAQLEKSRLLSDRFSAERPKGSFSTLEIQRTEQGDSAMYLCASSRDGSKETQYFGPGTRLLVL.

The table lists this clone with a few counts. The J gene is TRBJ1-1, the V gene TRBV27, with D unresolved. The V gene's germline CDR1 is MNHEY and CDR2 SMNVEV (reference sequence). The V and J ends lost 5 bases and 5 bases respectively, with 18 bases between them. CDR3 size: 15 residues. The CDR3 DNA reads TGTGCCAGCAGTCCGGACGGTGAAGTGTGGACTGAAGCTTTCTTT. Its protein is CASSPDGEVWTEAFF.

The V gene is TRBV28, the J gene TRBJ2-1; no clear D. Between the trimmed V and J ends, which lost 4 bases and 8 bases, there was a span of 15 bases. This CDR3 contains 14 residues. The germline gives CDR1 MDHEN, CDR2 SYDVKM. The CDR3 DNA sequence: TGTGCCAGCAGTTCTCGAGGACCCTCTCATGAGCAGTTCTTC. Protein product: CASSSRGPSHEQFF.

This chain links TRBV4-1 with TRBJ2-1, with a weak D call TRBD2 (5 bases). Deletions cut 1 base from V and 8 bases from J, with 18 bases between. The CDR3 is made up of 16 amino acids. Germline V gene sequence: CDR1 MGHRA, CDR2 YSYEKL. The CDR3: CASSQVAGLTGHEQFF. CDR3 coding DNA: TGCGCCAGCAGCCAAGTCGCCGGACTCACGGGCCATGAGCAGTTCTTC.

Only a few counts were recorded for this clone. The rearrangement uses TRBV28 and TRBJ2-5, with 7 bases that match TRBD1. The germline gives CDR1 MDHEN, CDR2 SYDVKM. The CDR3 has 16 amino acids. The J segment lost 2 bases and the V segment lost 5 bases, leaving 11 bases of the junction unmatched. CDR3 bases: TGTGCCAGCAGTCCTCTCCTCGGGACAGAACAAGAGACCCAGTACTTC. Protein sequence: CASSPLLGTEQETQYF.

The chain carries TRBV19 and TRBJ1-2, with D possibly being TRBD1 (5 bases). The CDR3 spans 15 residues. Germline V gene data show CDR1 as LNHDA and CDR2 as SQIVND (reference sequence). Trimming took 8 bases from V and 4 from J, leaving 20 bases between them. CDR3 sequence reads: CASEDKRTDPYGYTF. The CDR3 coding sequence is TGTGCCAGTGAGGACAAGCGGACCGACCCCTATGGCTACACCTTC.

The rearrangement joins TRBV28 to TRBJ2-3, with TRBD1 matching 11 bases. The CDR3 is 17 amino acids. Germline assignment: CDR1 MDHEN and CDR2 SYDVKM. With 4 bases clipped from V and 1 base from J, the junction kept 7 bases outside the gene matches. In DNA, the CDR3 is TGTGCCAGCAGTTCCGGGACAGGGGGTGTTGGCACAGATACGCAGTATTTT. Translating gives CASSSGTGGVGTDTQYF.